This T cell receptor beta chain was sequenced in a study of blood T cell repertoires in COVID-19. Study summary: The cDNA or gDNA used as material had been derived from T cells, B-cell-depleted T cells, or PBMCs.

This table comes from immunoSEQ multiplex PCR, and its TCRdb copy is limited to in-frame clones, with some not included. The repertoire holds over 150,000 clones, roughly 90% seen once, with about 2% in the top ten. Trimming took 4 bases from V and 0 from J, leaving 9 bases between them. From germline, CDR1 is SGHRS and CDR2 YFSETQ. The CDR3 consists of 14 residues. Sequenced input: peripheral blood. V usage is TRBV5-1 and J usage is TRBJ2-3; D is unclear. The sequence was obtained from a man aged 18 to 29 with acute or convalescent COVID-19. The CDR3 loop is CASSLDTSTDTQYF. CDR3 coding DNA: TGCGCCAGCAGCCTTGACACTAGCACAGATACGCAGTATTTT.